A selection of T cell receptor beta chains follows, all from one sample in a study of T-cell memory formation after mild COVID-19. MiXCR was run by TCRdb on the 5' RACE reads, yielding one entry per CDR3 protein. The sample consists of 250,000 to 350,000 distinct CDR3 sequences, just under 20% of them appearing once. Input material: PBMCs or a T cell subset sorted from them (not recorded which). Source of these receptors: a man in his late teens or twenties who had mild COVID-19 (a few samples of this study predate the infection). Cell type and time point are not known. CDR3s leave out the opening cysteine and the closing phenylalanine or tryptophan.

TRBJ2-5 TRBV6-6 ASSFLSAGQETQY
TRBJ2-3 TRBV7-9 ASSFRDGGATDTQY
TRBJ2-3 TRBV3-1 ASSQWVLAGDTQY
TRBJ2-1 TRBV7-8 ASSPQKTGTSYNEQF
TRBJ2-3 TRBV6-1 ASISGGAGDTQY
TRBJ2-5 TRBV24-1 ATSGRRPETQY
TRBJ1-4 TRBV29-1 SCGSNENEKLF
TRBJ2-3 TRBV24-1 ATSDAGGAVDTQY
TRBJ1-1 TRBV5-1 ASRIDPNTEAF
TRBJ2-2 TRBV30 AYQGANTGELF
TRBJ2-5 TRBV5-5 ASSLPRDQETQY
TRBJ1-1 TRBV5-1 ASSLEGSPEAF
TRBJ1-1 TRBV5-1 ASSFVGKNEAF
TRBJ2-1 TRBV18 ASSPWTSGAYNEQF
TRBJ2-1 TRBV24-1 ATSGPGTGGNEQF
TRBJ2-2 TRBV5-1 ASSPGLAGSGELF
TRBJ1-2 TRBV2 ASTLFVGAGGYT
TRBJ1-4 TRBV11-2 ASSPRLGQGSEKLF
TRBJ1-1 TRBV29-1 SAASAEAF
TRBJ1-2 TRBV4-3 ASNPGTGGVGYT
TRBJ1-2 TRBV7-2 ASSFLSWGRGANYGYT
TRBJ1-1 TRBV4-1 ASSQLRENTEAF
TRBJ2-3 TRBV7-9 ASSFGGNTQY
TRBJ1-2 TRBV12-3/TRBV12-4 ASRRFGGTGKNYGYT
TRBJ2-6 TRBV20-1 SAWTGAGANVLT
TRBJ2-5 TRBV6-6 ASSFGTSQETQY
TRBJ2-5 TRBV3-1 ASSQDRTSGGAGETQY
TRBJ1-1 TRBV27 ASSFSASLGNEAF
TRBJ2-4 TRBV7-9 ASSPQVLAKNIQY
TRBJ2-1 TRBV5-1 ASSLGGDPYNEQF
TRBJ1-5 TRBV7-9 ASSSARAKNQPQH
TRBJ2-3 TRBV18 ASSRTVEDTQY
TRBJ1-2 TRBV12-3/TRBV12-4 ASSQALDYGYT
TRBJ2-5 TRBV30 AWSVPETQY
TRBJ2-1 TRBV6-2/TRBV6-3 ASSYSIDEQF
TRBJ1-2 TRBV7-6 ASSLGGQGDYT
TRBJ2-5 TRBV29-1 SVVWVSGGLQETQY
TRBJ1-2 TRBV30 AWSRGNYGYT
TRBJ2-5 TRBV9 ASSVETDRGAQY
TRBJ1-6 TRBV12-3/TRBV12-4 ASSVGQGITPLH
TRBJ2-1 TRBV14 ASSQDGGDRF
TRBJ2-5 TRBV7-2 ASSLSGGPEETQY
TRBJ1-2 TRBV7-3 ASSDRTGHYGYT
TRBJ1-2 TRBV20-1 SALRATGNYGYT
TRBJ1-5 TRBV28 ASRITVNQPQH
TRBJ1-5 TRBV3-1 ASSQSDSDQPQH